This is a list of T cell receptor beta chains from one sample in a study of cytomegalovirus exposure and HLA in healthy donors. The table came from immunoSEQ multiplex PCR; TCRdb's copy has only in-frame clones and leaves some out. The data hold 110,000 to 150,000 clones, with roughly 77% observed a single time. The sequenced sample consisted of PBMCs. The receptors stem from a woman between 25 and 40 years old in good health and CMV-seronegative. CDR3s leave out the opening cysteine and the closing phenylalanine or tryptophan.

V gene | CDR3 length | CDR3 protein
TRBV7-8 | 19 | ASSSKPGLAGGSSSYNEQF
TRBV30 | 13 | AWSVRREIRSTQY
TRBV18 | 11 | ASSPASTGELF
TRBV2 | 11 | ASGRVGGNTQY
TRBV6-5 | 11 | ASSRDSEGEQF
TRBV28 | 13 | ASRTPGQGDYGYT
TRBV30 | 11 | AWRKTGPYEQY
TRBV2 | 11 | ASTYDRNYGYT
TRBV5-4 | 11 | ASSLASTDTQY
TRBV4-2 | 13 | ASSPKTSGGSEQF
TRBV7-2 | 13 | ASSFQGARSGELF
TRBV20-1 | 9 | SARGGSEQY
TRBV30 | 9 | AWSVFSEQY
TRBV7-3 | 11 | ASSLNAYNEQF
TRBV23-1 | 13 | ASSHAGGRDNEQF